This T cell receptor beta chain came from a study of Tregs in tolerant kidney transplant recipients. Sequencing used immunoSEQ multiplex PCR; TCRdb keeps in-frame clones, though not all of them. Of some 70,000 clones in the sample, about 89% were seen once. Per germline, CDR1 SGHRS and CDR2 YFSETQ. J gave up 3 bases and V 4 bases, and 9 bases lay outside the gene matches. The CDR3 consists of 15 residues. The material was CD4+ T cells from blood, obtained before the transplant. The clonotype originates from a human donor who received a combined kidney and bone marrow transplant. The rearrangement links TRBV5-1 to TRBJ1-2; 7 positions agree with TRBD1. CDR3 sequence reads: CASSPGQPGDYGYTF. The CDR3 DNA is TGCGCCAGCAGCCCGGGACAGCCTGGAGACTATGGCTACACCTTC. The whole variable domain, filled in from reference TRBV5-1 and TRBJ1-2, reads KAGVTQTPRYLIKTRGQQVTLSCSPISGHRSVSWYQQTPGQGLQFLFEYFSETQRNKGNFPGRFSGRQFSNSRSEMNVSTLELGDSALYLCASSPGQPGDYGYTFGSGTRLTVV.